This passage covers 28 T cell receptor beta chains from one sample sequenced in a study of T cell clusters in autoimmune cytopenias. TRB rearrangements were amplified by touch-down multiplex PCR with mixed TRB-A/B primers. TCRdb reprocessed the multiplex PCR reads, with one entry per CDR3 protein and no DNA. The sample has about 3,500 distinct CDR3 sequences. TRB amplification used 250 ng of peripheral blood genomic DNA. Sequencing was performed on peripheral blood. These receptor sequences come from a human donor with an autoimmune cytopenia or autoimmune hepatitis (not recorded which).

This clonotype shows up as medium-sized by frequency. The chain is built from TRBV24-1 and TRBJ2-2; the TRBD1 assignment by TCRdb is unverifiable without DNA. The germline CDR1 and CDR2 sequences are KGHDR and SFDVKD. CDR3 size: 15 residues. CDR3 protein: CATSDPGQTTGELFF.

The V call is TRBV18, the J call TRBJ1-1. The CDR3 totals 16 residues. The germline V gene has CDR1 KGHSH and CDR2 LQKENI. The CDR3 reads CASSPLKRELTVEAFF.

This clonotype is classed as large by frequency. The chain has TRBV29-1 and TRBJ1-4. The CDR3 is made up of 13 amino acids. Germline values: CDR1 SQVTM, CDR2 ANQGSEA. CDR3 loop: CSVEMMGNEKLFF. Full variable domain (rest looked up from reference TRBV29-1 and TRBJ1-4): SAVISQKPSRDICQRGTSLTIQCQVDSQVTMMFWYRQQPGQSLTLIATANQGSEATYESGFVIDKFPISRPNLTFSTLTVSNMSPEDSSIYLCSVEMMGNEKLFFGSGTQLSVL.

Considering frequency, this clonotype is medium-sized. J is TRBJ2-1 and V is TRBV30; lacking DNA, the TRBD1 call made by TCRdb goes unchecked. Germline V CDR1 and CDR2: GTSNPN, SVGIG (reference sequence). The CDR3 is 13 amino acids. This chain's CDR3 is CACQQGSYNEQFF.

This clonotype is medium-sized by frequency. The rearrangement links TRBV12-3 or TRBV12-4 to TRBJ2-6; there is no DNA to check the TCRdb D call of TRBD1. The length of the CDR3 is 17 residues. This CDR3 is CASRTGTGSSGANVLTF.

This chain uses TRBV7-3 with TRBJ2-1; TCRdb's D gene call, TRBD2, goes unchecked for lack of DNA. Per the germline V gene, CDR1 is SGHTA and CDR2 is FQGTGA. The CDR3 spans 14 residues. CDR3 region: CASSSQRGGYEQFF.

The chain couples TRBV4-2 to TRBJ2-7. Germline-derived CDR1 and CDR2 are LGHNA and YNFKEQ. CDR3 length: 14 residues. The CDR3 spells CASSQETTSYEQYF.

This clonotype registers medium-sized by frequency. The chain links TRBV6-1 to TRBJ2-3; TCRdb selects TRBD1, and the lack of DNA leaves this call unchecked. This CDR3 comprises 14 residues. The germline V gene encodes CDR1 MNHNS and CDR2 SASEGT. CDR3 in amino acids: CASSVGGMTDTQYF.

This clonotype is called medium-sized (0.01 to 0.1%) based on its frequency. The CDR3 protein is CASSLGGQETQYF. The chain couples TRBV13 to TRBJ2-5. CDR1 and CDR2 (germline): PRHDT, FYEKMQ (reference sequence). There are 13 residues in the CDR3.

V is TRBV20-1 and J is TRBJ2-3. From germline, CDR1 is DFQATT and CDR2 SNEGSKA (reference sequence). The CDR3 consists of 14 residues. The CDR3 loop reads CSARDLYDTDTQYF.

This clonotype is large by frequency. The rearrangement links TRBV30 to TRBJ2-5; as DNA is missing, the TRBD2 call by TCRdb cannot be tested. Germline CDR1 GTSNPN, CDR2 SVGIG (reference sequence). The length of the CDR3 is 15 residues. CDR3 sequence reads: CAWSPGGGSGETQYF.

V gene TRBV5-6 combines with J gene TRBJ2-7; lacking DNA, the TRBD1 call made by TCRdb goes unchecked. This CDR3 has 13 amino acids. The V gene's germline CDR1 is SGHDT and CDR2 YYEEEE. The CDR3 loop is CASSCRDGYEQYF.

The chain is built from TRBV27 and TRBJ1-5; TCRdb returns TRBD1, unconfirmable since there is no DNA. There are 17 residues in the CDR3. In germline, CDR1 is MNHEY, CDR2 SMNVEV (reference sequence). CDR3 amino acids: CASSLTGGSGSNQPQHF.

The gene calls are TRBV20-1 and TRBJ2-5; the D gene TCRdb calls, TRBD1, cannot be checked with no DNA. The V gene's germline CDR1 is DFQATT and CDR2 SNEGSKA (reference sequence). The CDR3 has 13 amino acids. CDR3 residues: CSAPLRTQETQYF.

This clonotype ranks as medium-sized (0.01 to 0.1%) in terms of frequency. The chain couples TRBV19 to TRBJ1-5; TCRdb indicates TRBD1, and absent DNA this call remains unverified. This CDR3 comprises 15 residues. Germline CDR1 LNHDA, CDR2 SQIVND (reference sequence). The CDR3: CASSIVWGSNQPQHF.

Its frequency marks this clonotype as medium-sized. The chain joins TRBV29-1 to TRBJ1-2; TCRdb's D call of TRBD1 is untestable without DNA. CDR1 SQVTM and CDR2 ANQGSEA come from the germline V gene. The CDR3 sequence is 13 residues long. The CDR3 sequence is CSVRDARNYGYTF.

This clonotype is identified as medium-sized (0.01 to 0.1%) from frequency. The genes are TRBV5-4 and TRBJ2-3; the D gene TCRdb calls, TRBD1, cannot be checked with no DNA. Germline-derived CDR1 and CDR2 are SGHNT and YYREEE (reference sequence). This CDR3 has 16 amino acids. The CDR3: CASSFYRGEASDTQYF.

The chain is built from TRBV6-5 and TRBJ1-1; the TCRdb D gene call, TRBD1, has no DNA to confirm it. Germline-derived CDR1 and CDR2 are MNHEY and SVGAGI. This CDR3 spans 20 amino acids. This CDR3 reads CASSDPVYGRKQGSYTEAFF.

This clonotype is identified as medium-sized from frequency. The chain carries TRBV5-5 and TRBJ2-6. This CDR3 spans 16 amino acids. CDR1 is SGHKS and CDR2 is YYEKEE in the germline V gene (reference sequence). The CDR3 sequence: CASSLASQVGANVLTF.

This clonotype registers medium-sized (0.01 to 0.1%) by frequency. V is TRBV6-5 and J is TRBJ1-2; TCRdb lists TRBD1, though no DNA is available to test this call. The CDR3 runs to 16 residues. Germline loops: CDR1 MNHEY, CDR2 SVGAGI. CDR3 in amino acids: CASSYLPQGRNYGYTF.

This clonotype is classed as medium-sized by frequency. The chain is built from TRBV29-1 and TRBJ2-1; TCRdb reports TRBD1, a call that lacks DNA to check it against. This CDR3 contains 14 residues. Per germline, CDR1 SQVTM and CDR2 ANQGSEA. CDR3 amino acids: CSVGGTGLYNEQFF.

The V call is TRBV27, the J call TRBJ2-7; TCRdb's D call, TRBD1, is unchecked because there is no DNA. The CDR3 is 13 amino acids. Germline V lookup: CDR1 MNHEY, CDR2 SMNVEV (reference sequence). CDR3 region: CASTGQGKYEQYF.

By frequency, this clonotype registers medium-sized. The chain joins TRBV5-6 to TRBJ2-7; TCRdb proposes TRBD1, but this gene call is untestable without DNA. This CDR3 has 15 amino acids. The germline CDR1 and CDR2 sequences are SGHDT and YYEEEE. The CDR3 loop is CASSTGSEISYEQYF.

Considering frequency, this clonotype is medium-sized. V usage is TRBV18 and J usage is TRBJ1-2; without DNA, the TCRdb call of TRBD1 cannot be checked. Germline-derived CDR1 and CDR2 are KGHSH and LQKENI. The CDR3 extends over 12 amino acids. The chain's CDR3 is CASSPQGYGYTF.

This clonotype shows up as medium-sized by frequency. The V gene is TRBV18, the J gene TRBJ2-7; the D gene TCRdb calls, TRBD1, cannot be checked with no DNA. The CDR3 sequence is 15 residues long. CDR1 is KGHSH and CDR2 is LQKENI in the germline V gene. The CDR3 sequence: CASSPSPGQGYEQYF.

This clonotype shows up as medium-sized (0.01 to 0.1%) by frequency. The rearrangement uses TRBV15 and TRBJ2-3; the TCRdb call, TRBD2, lacks DNA for checking. CDR1 is LNHNV, CDR2 YYDKDF, per germline (reference sequence). This CDR3 has 14 amino acids. CDR3 residues: CATSGSAVSGTQYF.

The V and J genes are TRBV7-6 and TRBJ2-5; the TRBD1 assignment by TCRdb is unverifiable without DNA. The length of the CDR3 is 14 residues. Per germline, CDR1 SGHVS and CDR2 FNYEAQ. CDR3 region: CASSTTQGKETQYF. The full variable domain, its missing parts supplied by reference TRBV7-6 and TRBJ2-5, is GAGVSQSPRYKVTKRGQDVALRCDPISGHVSLYWYRQALGQGPEFLTYFNYEAQQDKSGLPNDRFSAERPEGSISTLTIQRTEQRDSAMYRCASSTTQGKETQYFGPGTRLLVL.

The V and J genes are TRBV7-2 and TRBJ2-1; no DNA is available, so the TRBD1 call from TCRdb remains unchecked. The CDR3 loop spans 13 amino acids. CDR1 and CDR2 (germline): SGHTA, FQGNSA. CDR3 loop: CASKQGSSNEQFF.